Below, 3 T cell receptor beta chains from the same sample are listed, as sequenced in a study of T cell repertoires in cytomegalovirus infection. TCRdb reprocessed the reads with MiXCR, giving one entry per CDR3 protein. This table holds about 310,000 distinct CDR3 sequences, under 20% found once. The sample consisted of PBMCs. These TCRs come from a human donor in good health (CMV status not recorded). Some clones in this sample may be carry-over from other donors' samples.

In its sample, this clonotype was seen many times. The rearrangement uses TRBV5-1 and TRBJ2-5; D ambiguous. V lost 2 bases, J lost 2 bases, and 7 bases lay in between. CDR1 and CDR2 (germline): SGHRS, YFSETQ. This CDR3 has 13 amino acids. Here the CDR3 reads CASSFGLQETQYF. CDR3 DNA sequence: TGCGCCAGCAGCTTCGGGTTGCAAGAGACCCAGTACTTC.

This clonotype was found many times. The rearrangement uses TRBV7-9 and TRBJ2-7; D uncertain. The CDR3 covers 14 residues. V was cut by 1 base and J by 2 bases, with 9 bases left in between. Germline CDR1 SEHNR, CDR2 FQNEAQ (reference sequence). The CDR3 protein is CASSLDTNAYEQYF. In DNA form, the CDR3 reads TGTGCCAGCAGCTTAGACACAAACGCCTACGAGCAGTACTTC.

This clonotype came up many times. The chain has TRBV7-2 and TRBJ1-1; D is uncertain. V lost 5 bases and J lost 5, with 12 bases in between. The germline CDR1 and CDR2 sequences are SGHTA and FQGNSA. CDR3 length equals 13 residues. The CDR3 nucleotides are TGTGCCAGCAGCCCAAATCGACAAACTGAAGCTTTCTTT. Translated, it gives CASSPNRQTEAFF.